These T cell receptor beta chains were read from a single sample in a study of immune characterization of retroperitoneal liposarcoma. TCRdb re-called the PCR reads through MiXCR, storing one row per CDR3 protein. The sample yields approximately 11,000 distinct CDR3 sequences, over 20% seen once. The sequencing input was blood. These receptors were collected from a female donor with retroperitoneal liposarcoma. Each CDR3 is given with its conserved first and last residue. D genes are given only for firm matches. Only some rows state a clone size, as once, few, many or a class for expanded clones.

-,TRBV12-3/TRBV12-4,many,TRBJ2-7,TGTGCCAGCAGTTTAGTTAGTGGCGAGCAGTACTTC,CASSLVSGEQYF
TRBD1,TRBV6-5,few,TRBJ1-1,TGTGCCAGCAGTTCGCAGGGGGTGCGGAACACTGAAGCTTTCTTT,CASSSQGVRNTEAFF
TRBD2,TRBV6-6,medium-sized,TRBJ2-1,TGTGCCAGCAGTTACTGGAGAGTTTCATTCGGGAGGGTCGTATACAATGAGCAGTTCTTC,CASSYWRVSFGRVVYNEQFF
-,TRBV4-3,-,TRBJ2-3,TGCGCCAGCAGCCCCGGTGGGCAGGCCACAGATACGCAGTATTTT,CASSPGGQATDTQYF
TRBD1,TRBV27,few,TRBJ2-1,TGTGCCAGCAGTCCACCCGGGACAGGTTACAATGAGCAGTTCTTC,CASSPPGTGYNEQFF
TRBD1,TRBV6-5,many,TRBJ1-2,TGTGCCAGCAGTTACTCCCGGACAGGGGGCGGATATGGCTACACCTTC,CASSYSRTGGGYGYTF
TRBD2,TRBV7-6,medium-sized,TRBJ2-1,TGTGCCAGCAGCCCTACTAGCGGGGGGAGCTCCTACAATGAGCAGTTCTTC,CASSPTSGGSSYNEQFF
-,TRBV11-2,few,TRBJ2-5,TGTGCCAGCAGCCTTCAAGAGACCCAGTACTTC,CASSLQETQYF
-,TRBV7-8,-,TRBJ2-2,TGTACAAGCCAGGGGTCCCTTTTCACCGGGGAGCTGTTTTTT,CTSQGSLFTGELFF
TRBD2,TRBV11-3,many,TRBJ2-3,TGTGCCAGCAGCTTCAGAGCGGGAGGGCCAGATACGCAGTATTTT,CASSFRAGGPDTQYF
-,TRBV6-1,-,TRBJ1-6,TGTGCCAGCAGACGATCGGGGAATTCACCCCTCCACTTT,CASRRSGNSPLHF
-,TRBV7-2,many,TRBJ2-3,TGTGCCAGCAGCTTAACGAGGGACACAGATACGCAGTATTTT,CASSLTRDTDTQYF
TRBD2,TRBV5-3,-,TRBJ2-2,TGTGCCAGCAGCAGGGGACTAGCGGGACGGAACGGGGAGCTGTTTTTT,CASSRGLAGRNGELFF
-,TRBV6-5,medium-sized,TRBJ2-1,TGTGCCAGCAGTTACGCTCCTAGCGGGCAGGGGGCTCGAGGTGAGCAGTTCTTC,CASSYAPSGQGARGEQFF
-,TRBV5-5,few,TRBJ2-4,TGTGCCAGCCAGGCGGAGGGGGCACAGAACATTCAGTACTTC,CASQAEGAQNIQYF
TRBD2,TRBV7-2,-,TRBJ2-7,TGTGCCAGCAGCTCCGGACTAGCGGGACCCTTCTACGAGCAGTACTTC,CASSSGLAGPFYEQYF
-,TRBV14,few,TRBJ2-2,TGTGCCAGCAGCCAATTACTGGGGAACACCGGGGAGCTGTTTTTT,CASSQLLGNTGELFF
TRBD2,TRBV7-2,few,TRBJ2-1,TGTGCCAGCAGCTTATCCGAAGCGGGATCCCAGTTCTTC,CASSLSEAGSQFF
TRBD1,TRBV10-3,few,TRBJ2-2,TGTGCCATCAGTGAGTCGACAGGGGGCCTCGGGGAGCTGTTTTTT,CAISESTGGLGELFF
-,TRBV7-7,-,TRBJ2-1,TGTGCTAGCAGCTTAGGGGTAGACAATGAGCAGTTCTTC,CASSLGVDNEQFF
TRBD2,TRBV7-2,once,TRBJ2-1,TGTGCCAGCAGCGCCGGGACTAGCGGGACCTTGGGTGAGCAGTTCTTC,CASSAGTSGTLGEQFF
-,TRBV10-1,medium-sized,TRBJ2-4,TGCGCCAGCATTTCTTCAGGGACCCGAAAAGGGAACATTCAGTACTTC,CASISSGTRKGNIQYF